This T cell receptor (beta chain) was observed in a study of molecular identifiers for immune sequencing clone quantification. The study's findings and limits: Whereas clones above 20 RNA copies held under 1% of naive-cell molecules, they held over 97% of effector molecules.

TCRdb re-called the PCR reads with MiXCR, one entry per CDR3 protein. The sample yields about 640,000 distinct CDR3 sequences, 20% seen once. Germline V gives CDR1 LGHNT, CDR2 FRNRAP. The CDR3 covers 14 residues. Trimming cost V 6 bases and J 2 bases; bases outside gene matches: 3. Worth noting for this clonotype: Its cognate antigen is unknown.

This chain connects TRBV12-5 to TRBJ1-4, with 7 positions matching TRBD1. The source material was naive CD8+ T cells from blood, with Jurkat cell RNA spiked in. Subset denoted: FACS-sorted CD8+CD4-CCR7+CD45RA+ naive T cells. The TCR comes from a human donor in good health. Some libraries in this study had Jurkat cell RNA spiked in. CDR3 sequence reads: CASGQGSTNEKLFF. CDR3 DNA: TGTGCTAGTGGACAGGGGAGTACTAATGAAAAACTGTTTTTT.